This T cell receptor (beta chain) is from a study of T cell changes during pregnancy in multiple sclerosis. After removal of 4 bases from V and 3 bases from J, the junction contained 3 bases not matched to a gene. Germline values: CDR1 SGHRS, CDR2 YFSETQ. There are 14 residues in the CDR3. TCRdb keeps only in-frame clones here, not all; method: immunoSEQ multiplex PCR. Altogether about 70,000 clones are present, around 92% being singletons, with the ten largest covering about 2.1%. This receptor was obtained from a female donor with multiple sclerosis, enrolled in a pregnancy study. The V call is TRBV5-1, the J call TRBJ1-2; 10 bases fit TRBD1. The sequencing here drew on peripheral blood, taken in the first trimester of pregnancy. CDR3 residues: CASSLGTGDYGYTF. The CDR3 DNA reads TGCGCCAGCAGCCTCGGGACAGGGGACTATGGCTACACCTTC.